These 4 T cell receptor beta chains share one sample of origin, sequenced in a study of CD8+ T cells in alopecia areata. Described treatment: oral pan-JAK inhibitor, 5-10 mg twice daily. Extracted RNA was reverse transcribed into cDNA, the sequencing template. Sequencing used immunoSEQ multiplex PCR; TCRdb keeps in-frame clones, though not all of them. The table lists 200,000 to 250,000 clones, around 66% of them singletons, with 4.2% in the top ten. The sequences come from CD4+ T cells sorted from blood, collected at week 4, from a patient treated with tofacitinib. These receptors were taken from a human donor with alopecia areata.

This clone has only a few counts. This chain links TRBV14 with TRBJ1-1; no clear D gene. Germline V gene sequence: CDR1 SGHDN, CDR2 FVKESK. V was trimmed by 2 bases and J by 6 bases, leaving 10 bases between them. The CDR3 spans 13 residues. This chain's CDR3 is CASSQYVQAEAFF. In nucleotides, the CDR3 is TGTGCCAGCAGCCAATATGTTCAGGCTGAAGCTTTCTTT.

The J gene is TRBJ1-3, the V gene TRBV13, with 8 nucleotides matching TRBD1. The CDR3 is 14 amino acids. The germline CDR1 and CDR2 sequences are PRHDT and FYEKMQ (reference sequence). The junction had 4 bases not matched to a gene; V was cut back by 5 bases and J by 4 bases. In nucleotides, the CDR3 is TGTGCCAGCAGCGACCGGACAGGGGGAAACACCATATATTTT. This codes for CASSDRTGGNTIYF.

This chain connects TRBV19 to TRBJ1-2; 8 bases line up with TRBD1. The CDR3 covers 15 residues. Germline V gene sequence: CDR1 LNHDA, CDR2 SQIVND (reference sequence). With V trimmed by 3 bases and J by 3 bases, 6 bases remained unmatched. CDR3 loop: CASSMEPGQDYGYTF. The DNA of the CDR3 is TGTGCCAGTAGTATGGAACCGGGACAGGACTATGGCTACACCTTC.

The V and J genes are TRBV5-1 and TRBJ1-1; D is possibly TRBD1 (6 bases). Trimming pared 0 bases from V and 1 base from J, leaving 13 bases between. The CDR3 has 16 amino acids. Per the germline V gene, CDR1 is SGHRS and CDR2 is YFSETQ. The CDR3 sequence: CASSLARGGANTEAFF. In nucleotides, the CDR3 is TGCGCCAGCAGCTTGGCCAGGGGAGGAGCGAACACTGAAGCTTTCTTT. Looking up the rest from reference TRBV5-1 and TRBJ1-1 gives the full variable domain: KAGVTQTPRYLIKTRGQQVTLSCSPISGHRSVSWYQQTPGQGLQFLFEYFSETQRNKGNFPGRFSGRQFSNSRSEMNVSTLELGDSALYLCASSLARGGANTEAFFGQGTRLTVV.